A single sample is the source of the 15 T cell receptor beta chains below, sequenced in a study of OX40 agonist ivuxolimab in advanced cancers. Using immunoSEQ multiplex PCR, the repertoire was profiled, and TCRdb retains in-frame clones only, with some absent. The table lists about 76,000 clones, around 85% of them singletons. Material: CD4+ or CD8+ T cells sorted from blood, obtained in a trial of the OX40 agonist ivuxolimab. These receptors originate from an adult with an advanced solid tumor such as melanoma, head and neck, liver or kidney cancer.

This sequence joins TRBV11-2 and TRBJ1-4; D gene uncertain. In germline, CDR1 is SGHAT, CDR2 FQNNGV. The CDR3 totals 14 residues. Trimming removed 7 bases from V and 5 bases from J, with 14 bases in between. Written as DNA, the CDR3 is TGTGCCAGCACCCCCGGGTCGCAGAATGAAAAACTGTTTTTT. Its protein is CASTPGSQNEKLFF.

In its sample, this clone was seen once. The rearrangement joins TRBV6-5 to TRBJ2-7; D is possibly TRBD2 (6 bases). Germline CDR1 and CDR2: MNHEY and SVGAGI. The CDR3 is made up of 11 amino acids. Trimming took 10 bases from V and 7 from J, leaving 14 bases between them. The CDR3 is CATRRAWEQYF. In DNA, the CDR3 is TGTGCCACCAGGAGGGCCTGGGAGCAGTACTTC.

V and J are TRBV7-9 and TRBJ2-1; no firm D call. The CDR3 runs to 12 residues. The germline V and J ends were trimmed by 4 bases and 10 bases, with 11 bases remaining between them. Germline assignment: CDR1 SEHNR and CDR2 FQNEAQ (reference sequence). CDR3 region: CASSSARREQFF. The CDR3, as DNA: TGTGCCAGCAGCTCGGCTCGACGGGAGCAGTTCTTC.

The table lists this clone with a few counts. V is TRBV30 and J is TRBJ1-2; D gene unclear. This CDR3 is 11 amino acids long. V lost 0 bases and J 10 bases, leaving 9 bases between the germline ends. Per the germline V gene, CDR1 is GTSNPN and CDR2 is SVGIG (reference sequence). For the CDR3, the DNA is TGTGCCTGGAGTGTGGGTACAGCCTACACCTTC. Its protein product is CAWSVGTAYTF.

J is TRBJ1-1 and V is TRBV2; D not resolved. CDR1 is SNHLY, CDR2 FYNNEI, per germline. Between the trimmed V and J ends, which lost 1 base and 7 bases, there was a span of 13 bases. The CDR3 is 14 residues long. The CDR3 nucleotides read TGTGCCAGCAGTGAAGAGATGGTGGGAGATGAAGCTTTCTTT. It codes for CASSEEMVGDEAFF.

The CDR3 loop reads CASIAVRGISNQPQHF. CDR3 sequence (DNA): TGTGCCAGCATCGCGGTTCGAGGTATAAGCAATCAGCCCCAGCATTTT. V gene TRBV28 combines with J gene TRBJ1-5; D not resolved. The CDR3 consists of 16 residues. V was cut by 7 bases and J by 1 base, with 17 bases left in between. CDR1 MDHEN and CDR2 SYDVKM come from the germline V gene.

The chain couples TRBV19 to TRBJ1-2; D is uncertain. This CDR3 spans 12 amino acids. Germline V gene data show CDR1 as LNHDA and CDR2 as SQIVND (reference sequence). V lost 5 bases and J 6 bases, leaving 10 bases between the germline ends. As DNA, the CDR3 is TGTGCCAGTAGTTCCCAGATTAATGGCTACACCTTC. Residues: CASSSQINGYTF.

The chain links TRBV6-1 to TRBJ2-7, with 9 bases aligning to TRBD2. V lost 1 base, J lost 2 bases, and 12 bases stayed unmatched. The CDR3 totals 18 residues. Germline CDR1 and CDR2: MNHNS and SASEGT. The CDR3 DNA sequence: TGTGCCAGCAGTGAAGGGCTCAGAGCGGGAGGCCCCGCCTACGAGCAGTACTTC. It encodes CASSEGLRAGGPAYEQYF.

The CDR3 bases are TGTGCCAGCAGCTTATTACAGGGTAACACTGAAGCTTTCTTT. It is translated as CASSLLQGNTEAFF. The V call is TRBV7-2, the J call TRBJ1-1, with a tentative D call TRBD1 (6 bases). Germline lookup yields CDR1 SGHTA and CDR2 FQGNSA. With 2 bases removed from V and 2 bases from J, the gap between germline ends came to 9 bases. This CDR3 is 14 amino acids long.

The CDR3 nucleotides are TGTGCCATCAGCCGGACAGGGGGCAATCAGCCCCAGCATTTT. Translating gives CAISRTGGNQPQHF. This rearrangement joins TRBV10-3 to TRBJ1-5; 9 bases line up with TRBD1. Germline V CDR1 and CDR2: ENHRY, SYGVKD. This CDR3 is 14 amino acids long. Trimming removed 6 bases from V and 2 bases from J; junction bases left unmatched: 2.

This clone was recorded once. J is TRBJ1-2 and V is TRBV27; 7 bases agree with TRBD1. The germline gives CDR1 MNHEY, CDR2 SMNVEV (reference sequence). This CDR3 is 14 amino acids long. The trim removed 6 bases at V and 7 bases at J, leaving 11 bases unmatched. The CDR3 spells CASSPTTGQGGYTF. The CDR3 nucleotides read TGTGCCAGCAGCCCCACGACAGGGCAGGGTGGCTACACCTTC.

This clone was recorded a few times. The chain employs TRBV18 and TRBJ1-6, with D perhaps matching TRBD1 (5 bases). CDR3 length: 14 amino acids. Germline V gene data show CDR1 as KGHSH and CDR2 as LQKENI. Between the trimmed V and J ends, which lost 3 bases and 7 bases, there was a span of 10 bases. The DNA of the CDR3 is TGTGCCAGCTCACCGCGAGGGGAAAATTCACCCCTCCACTTT. It yields the protein CASSPRGENSPLHF.

The chain has TRBV18 and TRBJ1-2, with TRBD1 identical over 7 bases. V dropped 1 base and J dropped 5; count of bases not matched to a gene: 4. Germline V gives CDR1 KGHSH, CDR2 LQKENI. The CDR3 is 14 amino acids. CDR3 amino acids: CASSPRDRPYGYTF. CDR3 bases: TGTGCCAGCTCACCACGGGACAGACCTTATGGCTACACCTTC. Variable domain in full (rest from reference TRBV18 and TRBJ1-2): NAGVMQNPRHLVRRRGQEARLRCSPMKGHSHVYWYRQLPEEGLKFMVYLQKENIIDESGMPKERFSAEFPKEGPSILRIQQVVRGDSAAYFCASSPRDRPYGYTFGSGTRLTVV.

This clone was recorded a few times. V and J are TRBV11-2 and TRBJ1-1; D not certain. The germline V gene has CDR1 SGHAT and CDR2 FQNNGV. Deletions cut 5 bases from V and 1 base from J, with 17 bases between. The CDR3 consists of 16 residues. The CDR3 DNA follows: TGTGCCAGCAGCCCCGGGAGGGTGGTATGGAACACTGAAGCTTTCTTT. This encodes CASSPGRVVWNTEAFF.

The table lists this clone with a count of one. The chain carries TRBV19 and TRBJ2-4; maybe TRBD2 (6 bases). Trimming cost V 5 bases and J 6 bases, with 8 bases left between them. This CDR3 is built from 12 residues. Looked up from germline, CDR1 is LNHDA and CDR2 is SQIVND (reference sequence). CDR3 protein: CASSDGGNIQYF. The CDR3 nucleotides are TGTGCCAGTAGTGACGGGGGAAACATTCAGTACTTC.